A selection of T cell receptor beta chains follows, all from one sample in a study of blood T cell repertoires in COVID-19. Data came from immunoSEQ multiplex PCR; TCRdb stores just in-frame clones and leaves some out. Of over 300,000 clones in the sample, approximately 90% were seen once. Sequencing used PBMCs or T cells enriched from blood (not recorded which). The receptors stem from a woman under 30 who had recovered from COVID-19. Both conserved end residues are part of each CDR3. The D gene is left open where the match is weak. Size values are once, few and many counts, or a class for expanded clones, and some rows have none.

j_gene: TRBJ1-2; abundance: -; v_gene: TRBV5-6; d_gene: TRBD1; CDR3aa: CASSLGDRGFGYGYTF; CDR3nt: TGTGCCAGCAGCTTAGGGGACAGGGGTTTCGGGTATGGCTACACCTTC
j_gene: TRBJ1-1; abundance: -; v_gene: TRBV5-1; d_gene: -; CDR3aa: CASNLEAVNTEAFF; CDR3nt: TGCGCCAGCAACCTTGAAGCCGTGAACACTGAAGCTTTCTTT
j_gene: TRBJ2-2; abundance: -; v_gene: TRBV4-1; d_gene: TRBD2; CDR3aa: CASSQAVAGRTGELFF; CDR3nt: TGCGCCAGCAGCCAAGCCGTAGCGGGAAGGACCGGGGAGCTGTTTTTT
j_gene: TRBJ2-1; abundance: few; v_gene: TRBV29-1; d_gene: TRBD1; CDR3aa: CSVEVRQGIGSSYNEQFF; CDR3nt: TGCAGCGTTGAAGTACGACAGGGGATTGGGAGCTCCTACAATGAGCAGTTCTTC
j_gene: TRBJ2-1; abundance: few; v_gene: TRBV5-1; d_gene: -; CDR3aa: CASSSLAQDSYNEQFF; CDR3nt: TGCGCCAGCAGCTCCCTAGCGCAGGACTCCTACAATGAGCAGTTCTTC
j_gene: TRBJ2-1; abundance: -; v_gene: TRBV7-9; d_gene: TRBD1; CDR3aa: CASSLTTGGTDEQFF; CDR3nt: TGTGCCAGCAGCTTAACGACAGGGGGTACCGATGAGCAGTTCTTC
j_gene: TRBJ1-5; abundance: few; v_gene: TRBV3-1/TRBV3-2; d_gene: TRBD1; CDR3aa: CASSHGDRGRNQPQHF; CDR3nt: TGTGCCAGCAGCCATGGGGACAGGGGGCGCAATCAGCCCCAGCATTTT
j_gene: TRBJ1-1; abundance: -; v_gene: TRBV19; d_gene: -; CDR3aa: CASSQVDSLNTEAFF; CDR3nt: TGTGCCAGTAGCCAGGTGGACAGCCTGAACACTGAAGCTTTCTTT
j_gene: TRBJ2-7; abundance: -; v_gene: TRBV7-2; d_gene: -; CDR3aa: CASSFRPQGYEQYF; CDR3nt: TGTGCCAGCAGCTTCAGGCCCCAGGGCTACGAGCAGTACTTC
j_gene: TRBJ2-4; abundance: -; v_gene: TRBV5-4; d_gene: -; CDR3aa: CASSLGGLAKNIQYF; CDR3nt: TGTGCCAGCAGCTTGGGGGGACTTGCCAAAAACATTCAGTACTTC
j_gene: TRBJ2-7; abundance: -; v_gene: TRBV7-8; d_gene: -; CDR3aa: CASSLGRAHSYEQYF; CDR3nt: TGTGCCAGCAGCTTAGGCAGGGCCCACTCCTACGAGCAGTACTTC
j_gene: TRBJ1-5; abundance: -; v_gene: TRBV21-1; d_gene: -; CDR3aa: CASSKPWGQGCNQPQHF; CDR3nt: TGTGCCAGCAGCAAACCTTGGGGACAGGGTTGCAATCAGCCCCAGCATTTT
j_gene: TRBJ1-3; abundance: -; v_gene: TRBV7-7; d_gene: -; CDR3aa: CASSPGTLISGNTIYF; CDR3nt: TGTGCTAGCAGCCCTGGGACATTGATCTCTGGAAACACCATATATTTT
j_gene: TRBJ2-3; abundance: once; v_gene: TRBV7-3; d_gene: TRBD2; CDR3aa: CASSYGLAGTDTQYF; CDR3nt: TGTGCCAGCAGCTACGGACTAGCGGGCACAGATACGCAGTATTTT
j_gene: TRBJ2-2; abundance: -; v_gene: TRBV7-8; d_gene: TRBD1; CDR3aa: CASSSRQGLTGELFF; CDR3nt: TGTGCCAGCAGCTCACGACAGGGCCTCACCGGGGAGCTGTTTTTT
j_gene: TRBJ1-2; abundance: once; v_gene: TRBV5-1; d_gene: TRBD1; CDR3aa: CASSSRRTGGNGYTF; CDR3nt: TGCGCCAGCAGCTCCCGAAGGACAGGGGGAAATGGCTACACCTTC
j_gene: TRBJ1-5; abundance: -; v_gene: TRBV30; d_gene: TRBD1; CDR3aa: CAWTNGDRGQQPQHF; CDR3nt: TGTGCCTGGACAAATGGGGACAGAGGTCAACAGCCCCAGCATTTT
j_gene: TRBJ2-1; abundance: -; v_gene: TRBV2; d_gene: TRBD1; CDR3aa: CADRGSVNEQFF; CDR3nt: TGTGCGGACAGGGGGTCGGTCAATGAGCAGTTCTTC
j_gene: TRBJ2-3; abundance: -; v_gene: TRBV7-8; d_gene: TRBD2; CDR3aa: CASSPLSGRTTDTQYF; CDR3nt: TGTGCCAGCAGCCCACTTAGCGGGAGGACCACAGATACGCAGTATTTT
j_gene: TRBJ2-7; abundance: -; v_gene: TRBV18; d_gene: TRBD1; CDR3aa: CASLSGTGSYEQYF; CDR3nt: TGTGCCAGCTTGTCTGGGACAGGGTCCTACGAGCAGTACTTC
j_gene: TRBJ1-1; abundance: -; v_gene: TRBV12-3/TRBV12-4; d_gene: -; CDR3aa: CASSLERNTEAFF; CDR3nt: TGTGCCAGCAGTCTAGAGAGGAACACTGAAGCTTTCTTT
j_gene: TRBJ2-7; abundance: -; v_gene: TRBV13; d_gene: TRBD2; CDR3aa: CASSLGEGLAAYEQYF; CDR3nt: TGTGCCAGCAGCTTGGGAGAAGGACTAGCGGCATACGAGCAGTACTTC
j_gene: TRBJ2-1; abundance: -; v_gene: TRBV3-1/TRBV3-2; d_gene: TRBD2; CDR3aa: CASSTTGTSVDNEQFF; CDR3nt: TGTGCCAGCAGCACAACCGGGACTAGCGTAGACAATGAGCAGTTCTTC
j_gene: TRBJ1-4; abundance: -; v_gene: TRBV18; d_gene: -; CDR3aa: CASSPTGLTNEKLFF; CDR3nt: TGTGCCAGCTCACCCACGGGACTGACCAATGAAAAACTGTTTTTT
j_gene: TRBJ1-1; abundance: many; v_gene: TRBV30; d_gene: -; CDR3aa: CAWGLTDAQAFF; CDR3nt: TGTGCCTGGGGGTTAACAGACGCCCAGGCTTTCTTT
j_gene: TRBJ2-5; abundance: -; v_gene: TRBV27; d_gene: -; CDR3aa: CASSLSASGGFQETQYF; CDR3nt: TGTGCCAGCAGTTTATCGGCCAGCGGAGGTTTTCAAGAGACCCAGTACTTC
j_gene: TRBJ1-1; abundance: -; v_gene: TRBV19; d_gene: TRBD1; CDR3aa: CASSTIPGQIIAEAFF; CDR3nt: TGTGCCAGTAGTACGATTCCGGGACAGATCATCGCTGAAGCTTTCTTT
j_gene: TRBJ2-3; abundance: once; v_gene: TRBV9; d_gene: TRBD1; CDR3aa: CASSPGQGKTDTQYF; CDR3nt: TGTGCCAGCAGCCCCGGACAGGGAAAAACAGATACGCAGTATTTT
j_gene: TRBJ2-1; abundance: -; v_gene: TRBV20-1; d_gene: -; CDR3aa: CSASDPPRSAYNEQFF; CDR3nt: TGCAGTGCTAGTGATCCACCGCGTAGCGCCTACAATGAGCAGTTCTTC
j_gene: TRBJ2-3; abundance: once; v_gene: TRBV3-1/TRBV3-2; d_gene: TRBD2; CDR3aa: CASSPHSGTSGGLDTQYF; CDR3nt: TGTGCCAGCAGCCCACACTCAGGGACTAGCGGGGGTCTTGATACGCAGTATTTT
j_gene: TRBJ2-7; abundance: once; v_gene: TRBV7-6; d_gene: TRBD1; CDR3aa: CASSPGTGTYEQYF; CDR3nt: TGTGCCAGCAGCCCGGGGACAGGGACCTACGAGCAGTACTTC
j_gene: TRBJ1-5; abundance: -; v_gene: TRBV18; d_gene: TRBD1; CDR3aa: CASSPEDRGAQHF; CDR3nt: TGTGCCAGCTCACCAGAAGACAGGGGGGCCCAGCATTTT
j_gene: TRBJ1-1; abundance: once; v_gene: TRBV14; d_gene: TRBD1; CDR3aa: CASSQSRRSGQRDTEAFF; CDR3nt: TGTGCCAGCAGCCAATCGCGAAGGTCGGGACAGAGGGACACTGAAGCTTTCTTT
j_gene: TRBJ2-2; abundance: -; v_gene: TRBV7-3; d_gene: TRBD1; CDR3aa: CASSKTGTGGTGELFF; CDR3nt: TGTGCCAGCAGCAAAACAGGGACAGGGGGCACCGGGGAGCTGTTTTTT
j_gene: TRBJ1-6; abundance: -; v_gene: TRBV7-9; d_gene: -; CDR3aa: CASSSVDSPLHF; CDR3nt: TGTGCCAGCAGCTCTGTAGATTCACCCCTCCACTTT
j_gene: TRBJ2-1; abundance: few; v_gene: TRBV2; d_gene: TRBD2; CDR3aa: CASSESQRESNEQFF; CDR3nt: TGTGCCAGCAGTGAAAGTCAGCGGGAGAGCAATGAGCAGTTCTTC